Following are 15 T cell receptor beta chains from one sample sequenced in a study of PD-1 blockade in classical Hodgkin lymphoma (dated by TCRdb to the early 2020s). The time point label here, explained by the study, means: cycle 4 day 1 (C4D1), after more than five weeks of nivolumab. All trial patients had relapsed after autologous stem cell transplantation, with cohorts A, B and C differing in prior brentuximab vedotin exposure. The library relied on the immunoSEQ multiplex PCR assay. Entries here come from immuneACCESS through TCRdb and include only in-frame sequences with V and J called. Some clones fail to appear in such tables; in the studies checked, an unresolved V gene covers under half of the shortfall, and the cause of the remainder is unknown. The sample has some 39,000 clones on record, roughly 78% of them singletons. Less than 40% of the sample goes to the ten largest clones. Material: peripheral blood mononuclear cells (PBMCs), obtained before the fourth cycle of nivolumab. The receptors were sampled from a human donor with classical Hodgkin lymphoma.

The V call is TRBV18, the J call TRBJ2-1, with 7 positions matching TRBD1. Looked up from germline, CDR1 is KGHSH and CDR2 is LQKENI. The CDR3 totals 16 residues. With 0 bases clipped from V and 12 bases from J, the junction kept 14 bases outside the gene matches. CDR3 loop: CASSPPPQTGVGGQFF. The CDR3, as DNA: TGTGCCAGCTCACCACCACCACAAACAGGGGTTGGTGGGCAGTTCTTC. Combining the CDR3 with reference TRBV18 and TRBJ2-1 gives the whole variable domain NAGVMQNPRHLVRRRGQEARLRCSPMKGHSHVYWYRQLPEEGLKFMVYLQKENIIDESGMPKERFSAEFPKEGPSILRIQQVVRGDSAAYFCASSPPPQTGVGGQFFGPGTRLTVL.

The chain carries TRBV5-1 and TRBJ2-7; no clear D. From germline, CDR1 is SGHRS and CDR2 YFSETQ. V was trimmed by 4 bases and J by 3 bases, leaving 5 bases between them. This CDR3 contains 11 residues. As DNA, the CDR3 is TGCGCCAGCAGCATCTACTACGAGCAGTACTTC. Amino acids: CASSIYYEQYF.

The chain has TRBV7-3 and TRBJ2-2; tentative D call: TRBD2 (6 bases). CDR3 size: 15 residues. The V end lost 5 bases, the J end lost 4 bases, and 14 bases lay between the germline ends. Germline V gene sequence: CDR1 SGHTA, CDR2 FQGTGA. Written as DNA, the CDR3 is TGTGCCAGCAGCCAAGCGGGCGGCGCCACCGGGGAGCTGTTTTTT. Translating it yields CASSQAGGATGELFF. Full variable domain (missing parts from reference TRBV7-3 and TRBJ2-2): GAGVSQTPSNKVTEKGKYVELRCDPISGHTALYWYRQSLGQGPEFLIYFQGTGAADDSGLPNDRFFAVRPEGSVSTLKIQRTERGDSAVYLCASSQAGGATGELFFGEGSRLTVL.

The chain joins TRBV19 to TRBJ1-1; D is ambiguous. CDR1 is LNHDA, CDR2 SQIVND, per germline (reference sequence). V dropped 5 bases and J dropped 7 bases, with 17 bases sitting between them. The CDR3 sequence is 14 residues long. CDR3 residues: CASSRGREVDEAFF. The CDR3 nucleotides are TGTGCCAGTAGTCGGGGTCGGGAAGTGGATGAAGCTTTCTTT.

The V gene is TRBV18, the J gene TRBJ2-7; D may be TRBD1 (6 bases). Germline loops: CDR1 KGHSH, CDR2 LQKENI. CDR3 size: 13 residues. Trimming removed 3 bases from V and 2 bases from J, with 8 bases in between. The CDR3 nucleotides are TGTGCCAGCTCACCCCGGGACACCTACGAGCAGTACTTC. It translates to CASSPRDTYEQYF.

J is TRBJ2-1 and V is TRBV9; D unresolved. Trimming removed 1 base from V and 9 bases from J, with 8 bases in between. Germline V gene lookup returns CDR1 SGDLS and CDR2 YYNGEE. The CDR3 covers 12 residues. This chain's CDR3 is CASSVYWGEQFF. DNA for the CDR3: TGTGCCAGCAGCGTATACTGGGGTGAGCAGTTCTTC.

V gene TRBV7-6 combines with J gene TRBJ2-7, with 9 positions matching TRBD2. This CDR3 has 14 amino acids. V lost 5 bases, J lost 5 bases, and 7 bases stayed unmatched. CDR1 and CDR2 (germline): SGHVS, FNYEAQ. The CDR3 DNA sequence: TGTGCCAGCAGCCCCAGCGGGGGGAGAAACGAGCAGTACTTC. Protein sequence: CASSPSGGRNEQYF.

This clone appeared a single time. This chain uses TRBV7-9 with TRBJ2-5, with 8 bases identical to TRBD2. V lost 5 bases, J lost 5 bases, and 13 bases stayed unmatched. The CDR3 has 16 residues. Germline V gives CDR1 SEHNR, CDR2 FQNEAQ (reference sequence). The CDR3 DNA is TGTGCCAGCAGCGTACTAGCCGGGGGGGCCCCGGAGACCCAGTACTTC. This translates into CASSVLAGGAPETQYF.

This chain joins TRBV7-2 and TRBJ1-5; D perhaps matches TRBD1 (5 bases). The CDR3 extends over 13 amino acids. V was shortened by 1 base and J by 7 bases, with 8 bases between the two germline ends. CDR1 and CDR2 from the germline V gene are SGHTA and FQGNSA. CDR3 region: CASSLGRDQPQHF. CDR3 bases: TGTGCCAGCAGCTTAGGGAGGGACCAGCCCCAGCATTTT. Supplemented by reference TRBV7-2 and TRBJ1-5, the full variable domain reads GAGVSQSPSNKVTEKGKDVELRCDPISGHTALYWYRQSLGQGLEFLIYFQGNSAPDKSGLPSDRFSAERTGGSVSTLTIQRTQQEDSAVYLCASSLGRDQPQHFGDGTRLSIL.

The rearrangement uses TRBV5-1 and TRBJ2-1; TRBD2 agrees at 11 bases. V lost 4 bases, J lost 9 bases, and 6 bases stayed unmatched. Germline CDR1 and CDR2: SGHRS and YFSETQ. The CDR3 has 14 amino acids. The CDR3 spells CASSIETSGVEQFF. Written as DNA, the CDR3 is TGCGCCAGCAGCATAGAGACTAGCGGGGTTGAGCAGTTCTTC. The full variable domain, its missing parts supplied by reference TRBV5-1 and TRBJ2-1, is KAGVTQTPRYLIKTRGQQVTLSCSPISGHRSVSWYQQTPGQGLQFLFEYFSETQRNKGNFPGRFSGRQFSNSRSEMNVSTLELGDSALYLCASSIETSGVEQFFGPGTRLTVL.

The chain joins TRBV7-2 to TRBJ1-1; 7 positions agree with TRBD1. V lost 5 bases and J lost 1; bases outside the gene matches: 4. The CDR3 is made up of 14 amino acids. Germline V lookup: CDR1 SGHTA, CDR2 FQGNSA. The CDR3 spells CASSTRQGNTEAFF. The CDR3 DNA sequence: TGTGCCAGCAGCACCAGACAGGGGAACACTGAAGCTTTCTTT.

The chain recombines TRBV7-9 with TRBJ2-6; no definite D call. CDR3 length: 14 amino acids. Trimming pared 5 bases from V and 0 bases from J, leaving 5 bases between. Germline V gene data show CDR1 as SEHNR and CDR2 as FQNEAQ (reference sequence). The chain's CDR3 is CASSPNSGANVLTF. DNA of the CDR3: TGTGCCAGCAGCCCCAACTCTGGGGCCAACGTCCTGACTTTC.

This sequence joins TRBV4-3 and TRBJ1-1; no firm D call. CDR1 is LGHNA, CDR2 YSLEER, per germline. Trimming removed 0 bases at V and 5 bases at J, with 10 bases between. This CDR3 comprises 14 residues. The CDR3 DNA follows: TGCGCCAGCAGCCAAGAGGGCAGGTCGACTGAAGCTTTCTTT. Its translation is CASSQEGRSTEAFF.

This chain uses TRBV7-2 with TRBJ1-1; 7 bases map to TRBD1. The CDR3 spans 15 residues. Looked up from germline, CDR1 is SGHTA and CDR2 is FQGNSA. With V trimmed by 5 bases and J by 0 bases, 6 bases remained unmatched. This CDR3 is CASSRRQGVNTEAFF. The CDR3 DNA reads as TGTGCCAGCAGCCGTAGACAGGGAGTGAACACTGAAGCTTTCTTT.

The chain links TRBV2 to TRBJ1-1; D not certain. Germline-derived CDR1 and CDR2 are SNHLY and FYNNEI. Trimming stripped 6 bases from V and 5 bases from J, with 19 bases between. The CDR3 spans 15 residues. In DNA, the CDR3 is TGTGCCAGCAGACCCGATGACCGGTTCTTTACTGAAGCTTTCTTT. It specifies CASRPDDRFFTEAFF.